This TCR beta chain comes out of a study of cytomegalovirus exposure and HLA in healthy donors. As for the study in general: For the approximately 400 genotyped donors, roughly 80% fell within the Caucasian-associated ancestry cluster. Study findings and constraints: Likely technical artifact: a cluster of highly shared sequence variants.

PCR used 60 Vbeta primers and 13 Jbeta primers. Here immunoSEQ multiplex PCR was the method, and the copy in TCRdb shows in-frame clones only, minus some. The sample has roughly 110,000 clones, around 75% seen once. Worth noting for this clone: Its antigen is still unknown.

Whereas donors were nominally healthy upon sampling, unrecorded immune exposures were probable. The V gene lost 2 bases and the J gene lost 13 bases, with 13 bases spanning the gap. Germline lookup yields CDR1 SEHNR and CDR2 FQNEAQ (reference sequence). The CDR3 loop spans 12 amino acids. This TCR was recovered from a male donor in good health and CMV-seropositive. The sequencing input was PBMCs. The chain uses TRBV7-9 and TRBJ2-3; no clear D gene. The CDR3 DNA is TGTGCCAGCAGCTTACTGCGGCAGACGGAGTATTTT. Translating gives CASSLLRQTEYF.